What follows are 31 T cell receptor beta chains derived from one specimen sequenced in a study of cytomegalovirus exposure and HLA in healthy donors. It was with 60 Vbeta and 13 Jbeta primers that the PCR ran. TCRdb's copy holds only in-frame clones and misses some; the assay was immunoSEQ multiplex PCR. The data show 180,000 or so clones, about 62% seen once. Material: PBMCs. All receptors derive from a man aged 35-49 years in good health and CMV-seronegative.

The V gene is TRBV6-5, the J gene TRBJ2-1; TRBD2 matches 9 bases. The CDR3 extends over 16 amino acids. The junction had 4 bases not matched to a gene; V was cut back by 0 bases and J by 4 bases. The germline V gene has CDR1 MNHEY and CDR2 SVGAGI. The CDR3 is CASSYSRLAAYNEQFF. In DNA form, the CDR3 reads TGTGCCAGCAGTTACTCGAGACTAGCGGCATACAATGAGCAGTTCTTC.

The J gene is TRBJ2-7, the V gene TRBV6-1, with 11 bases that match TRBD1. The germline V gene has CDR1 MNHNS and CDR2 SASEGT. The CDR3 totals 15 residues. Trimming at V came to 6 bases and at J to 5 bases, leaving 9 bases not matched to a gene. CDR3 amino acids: CASRVSRDRGNEQYF. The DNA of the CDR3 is TGTGCCAGCAGGGTTTCCCGGGACAGGGGGAACGAGCAGTACTTC.

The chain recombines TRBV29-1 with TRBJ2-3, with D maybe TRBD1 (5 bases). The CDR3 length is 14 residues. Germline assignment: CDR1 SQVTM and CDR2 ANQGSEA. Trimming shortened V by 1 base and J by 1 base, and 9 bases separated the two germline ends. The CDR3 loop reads CSVEGRAGTDTQYF. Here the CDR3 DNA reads TGCAGCGTTGAAGGCAGGGCCGGCACAGATACGCAGTATTTT.

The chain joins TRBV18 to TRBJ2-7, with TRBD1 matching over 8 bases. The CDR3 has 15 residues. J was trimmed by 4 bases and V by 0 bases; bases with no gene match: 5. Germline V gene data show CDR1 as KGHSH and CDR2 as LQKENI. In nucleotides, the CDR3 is TGTGCCAGCTCACCACCGGACAGGGTCTTTTACGAGCAGTACTTC. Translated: CASSPPDRVFYEQYF.

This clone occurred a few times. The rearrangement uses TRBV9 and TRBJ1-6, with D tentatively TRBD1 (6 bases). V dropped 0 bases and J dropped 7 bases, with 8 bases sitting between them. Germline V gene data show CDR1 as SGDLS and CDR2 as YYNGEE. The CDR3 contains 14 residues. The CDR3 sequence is CASSVAQGNSPLHF. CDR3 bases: TGTGCCAGCAGCGTAGCCCAGGGGAATTCACCCCTCCACTTT. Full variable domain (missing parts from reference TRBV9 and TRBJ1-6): DSGVTQTPKHLITATGQRVTLRCSPRSGDLSVYWYQQSLDQGLQFLIQYYNGEERAKGNILERFSAQQFPDLHSELNLSSLELGDSALYFCASSVAQGNSPLHFGNGTRLTVT.

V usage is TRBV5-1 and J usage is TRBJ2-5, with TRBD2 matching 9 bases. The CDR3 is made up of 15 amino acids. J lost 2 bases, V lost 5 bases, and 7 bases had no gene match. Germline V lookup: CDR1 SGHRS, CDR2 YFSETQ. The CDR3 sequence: CASRGQSGGQETQYF. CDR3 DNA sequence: TGCGCCAGCAGAGGGCAGAGCGGGGGGCAAGAGACCCAGTACTTC.

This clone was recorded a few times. DNA for the CDR3: TGTGCCAGCAGCTTAGAAGGACTAGCGGCCCACGAGCAGTACTTC. This translates into CASSLEGLAAHEQYF. V and J are TRBV7-2 and TRBJ2-7, with TRBD2 matching 10 bases. V dropped 1 base and J dropped 5; count of bases not matched to a gene: 5. Germline loops: CDR1 SGHTA, CDR2 FQGNSA. The length of the CDR3 is 15 residues.

The CDR3 sequence: CASSPTGAASYEQYF. DNA for the CDR3: TGTGCCAGCAGCCCAACAGGGGCAGCTTCATACGAGCAGTACTTC. The chain joins TRBV7-7 to TRBJ2-7, with 7 bases lining up with TRBD1. V shed 5 bases, J shed 4 bases, and the junction held 11 bases outside the gene matches. CDR1 SSHAT and CDR2 FNYEAQ come from the germline V gene (reference sequence). The CDR3 is made up of 15 amino acids.

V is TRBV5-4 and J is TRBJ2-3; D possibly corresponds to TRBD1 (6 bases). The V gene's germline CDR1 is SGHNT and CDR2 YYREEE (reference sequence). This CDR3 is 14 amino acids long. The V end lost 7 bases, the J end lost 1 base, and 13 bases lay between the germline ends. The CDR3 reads CASRQDSGTDTQYF. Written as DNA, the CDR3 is TGTGCCAGCCGTCAGGACAGCGGCACAGATACGCAGTATTTT.

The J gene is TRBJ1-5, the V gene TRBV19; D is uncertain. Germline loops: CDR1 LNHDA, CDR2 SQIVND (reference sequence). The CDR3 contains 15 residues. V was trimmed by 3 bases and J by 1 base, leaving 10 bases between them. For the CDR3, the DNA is TGTGCCAGTAGTATTGTCGGGGTAAGCAATCAGCCCCAGCATTTT. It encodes CASSIVGVSNQPQHF.

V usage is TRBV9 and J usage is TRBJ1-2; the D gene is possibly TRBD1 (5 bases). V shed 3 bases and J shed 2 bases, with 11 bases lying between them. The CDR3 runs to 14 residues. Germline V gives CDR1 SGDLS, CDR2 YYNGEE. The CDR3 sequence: CASSGAGRNYGYTF. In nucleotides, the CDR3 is TGTGCCAGCAGCGGAGCAGGGAGGAACTATGGCTACACCTTC. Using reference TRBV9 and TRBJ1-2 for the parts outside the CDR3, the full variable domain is DSGVTQTPKHLITATGQRVTLRCSPRSGDLSVYWYQQSLDQGLQFLIQYYNGEERAKGNILERFSAQQFPDLHSELNLSSLELGDSALYFCASSGAGRNYGYTFGSGTRLTVV.

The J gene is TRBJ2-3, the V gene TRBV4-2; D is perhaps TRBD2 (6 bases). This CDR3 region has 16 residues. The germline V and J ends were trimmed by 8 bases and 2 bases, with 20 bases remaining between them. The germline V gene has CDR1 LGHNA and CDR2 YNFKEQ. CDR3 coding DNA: TGTGCCAGCGGCACGGGGGAAGGGCCTCACACAGATACGCAGTATTTT. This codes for CASGTGEGPHTDTQYF.

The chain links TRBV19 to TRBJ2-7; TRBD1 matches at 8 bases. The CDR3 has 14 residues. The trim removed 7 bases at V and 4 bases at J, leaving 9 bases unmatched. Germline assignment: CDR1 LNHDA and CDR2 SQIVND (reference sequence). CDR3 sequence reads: CASTNGGTGYEQYF. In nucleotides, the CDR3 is TGTGCCAGTACCAATGGGGGGACAGGATACGAGCAGTACTTC.

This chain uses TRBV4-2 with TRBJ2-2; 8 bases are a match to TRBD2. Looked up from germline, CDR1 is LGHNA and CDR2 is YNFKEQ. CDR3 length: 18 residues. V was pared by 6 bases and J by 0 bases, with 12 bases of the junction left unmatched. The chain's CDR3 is CASSLSPGGSSNTGELFF. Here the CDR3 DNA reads TGTGCCAGCAGTCTCTCACCGGGAGGGAGTTCGAACACCGGGGAGCTGTTTTTT.

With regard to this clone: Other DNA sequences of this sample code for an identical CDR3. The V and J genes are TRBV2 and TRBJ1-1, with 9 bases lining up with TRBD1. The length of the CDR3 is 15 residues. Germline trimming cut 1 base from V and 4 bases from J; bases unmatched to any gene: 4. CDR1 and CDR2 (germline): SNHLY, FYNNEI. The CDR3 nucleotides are TGTGCCAGCAGTGAAGACAGGGGGCGAGGCACTGAAGCTTTCTTT. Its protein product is CASSEDRGRGTEAFF.

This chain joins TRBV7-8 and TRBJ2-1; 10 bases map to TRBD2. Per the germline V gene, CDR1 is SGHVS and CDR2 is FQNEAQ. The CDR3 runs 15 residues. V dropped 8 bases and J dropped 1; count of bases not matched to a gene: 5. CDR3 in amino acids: CASSIAGGSYNEQFF. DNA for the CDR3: TGTGCCAGCTCCATAGCGGGAGGTTCCTACAATGAGCAGTTCTTC.

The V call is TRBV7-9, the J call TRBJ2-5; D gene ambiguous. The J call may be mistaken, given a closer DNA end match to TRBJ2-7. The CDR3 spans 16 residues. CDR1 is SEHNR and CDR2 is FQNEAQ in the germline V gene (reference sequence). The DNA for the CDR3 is TGTGCCAGCAGCTTAGCAATAGGCCGGAGCTCCTACGAGCAGTACTTC. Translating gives CASSLAIGRSSYEQYF.

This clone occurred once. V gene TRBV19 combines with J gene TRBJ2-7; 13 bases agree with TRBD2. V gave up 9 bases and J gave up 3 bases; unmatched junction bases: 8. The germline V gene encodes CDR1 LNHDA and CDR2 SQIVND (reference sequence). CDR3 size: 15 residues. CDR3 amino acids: CASKTGTSGNYEQYF. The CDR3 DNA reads TGTGCCAGCAAGACCGGGACTAGCGGGAACTACGAGCAGTACTTC.

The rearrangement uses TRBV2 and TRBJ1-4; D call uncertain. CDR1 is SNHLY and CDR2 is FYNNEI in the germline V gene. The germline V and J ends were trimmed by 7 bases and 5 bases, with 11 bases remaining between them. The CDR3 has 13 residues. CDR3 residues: CASMRGPNEKLFF. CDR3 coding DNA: TGTGCCAGCATGCGAGGGCCCAATGAAAAACTGTTTTTT. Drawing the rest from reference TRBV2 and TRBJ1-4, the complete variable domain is EPEVTQTPSHQVTQMGQEVILRCVPISNHLYFYWYRQILGQKVEFLVSFYNNEISEKSEIFDDQFSVERPDGSNFTLKIRSTKLEDSAMYFCASMRGPNEKLFFGSGTQLSVL.

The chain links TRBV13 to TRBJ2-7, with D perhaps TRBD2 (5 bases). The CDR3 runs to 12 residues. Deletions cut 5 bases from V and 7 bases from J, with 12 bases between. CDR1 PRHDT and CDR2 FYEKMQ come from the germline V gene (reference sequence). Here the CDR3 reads CASSQPPGEQYF. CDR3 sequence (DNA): TGTGCCAGCAGCCAACCCCCGGGGGAGCAGTACTTC.

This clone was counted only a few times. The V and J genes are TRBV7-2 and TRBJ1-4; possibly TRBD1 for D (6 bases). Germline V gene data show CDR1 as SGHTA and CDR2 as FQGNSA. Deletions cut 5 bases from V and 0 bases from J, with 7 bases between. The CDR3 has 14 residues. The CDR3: CASSRTATNEKLFF. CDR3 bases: TGTGCCAGCAGCAGGACAGCAACTAATGAAAAACTGTTTTTT.

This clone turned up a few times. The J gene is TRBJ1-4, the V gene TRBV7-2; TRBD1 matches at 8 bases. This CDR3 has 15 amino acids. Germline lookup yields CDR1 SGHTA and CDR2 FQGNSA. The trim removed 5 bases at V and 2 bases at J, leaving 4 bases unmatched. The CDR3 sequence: CASSNRQGTNEKLFF. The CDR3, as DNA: TGTGCCAGCAGCAACCGACAGGGGACTAATGAAAAACTGTTTTTT.

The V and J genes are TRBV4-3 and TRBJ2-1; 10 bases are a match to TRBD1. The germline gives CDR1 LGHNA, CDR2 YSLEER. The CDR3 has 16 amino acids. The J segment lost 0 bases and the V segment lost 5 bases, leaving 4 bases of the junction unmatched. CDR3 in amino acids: CASSIRDRGSYNEQFF. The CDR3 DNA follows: TGCGCCAGCAGCATCCGGGACAGGGGCTCCTACAATGAGCAGTTCTTC.

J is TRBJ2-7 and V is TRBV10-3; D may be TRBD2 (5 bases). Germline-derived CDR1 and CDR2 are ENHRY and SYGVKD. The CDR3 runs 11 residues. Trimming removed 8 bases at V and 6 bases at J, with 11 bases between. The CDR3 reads CAIRGGVEQYF. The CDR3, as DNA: TGTGCCATCCGAGGAGGAGTCGAGCAGTACTTC.

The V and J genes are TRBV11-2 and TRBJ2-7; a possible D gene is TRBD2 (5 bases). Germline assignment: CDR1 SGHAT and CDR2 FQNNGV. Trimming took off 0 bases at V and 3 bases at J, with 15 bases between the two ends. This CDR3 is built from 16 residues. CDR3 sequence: CASSLDLSGYYYEQYF. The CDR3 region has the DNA TGTGCCAGCAGCTTAGATTTAAGCGGATACTACTACGAGCAGTACTTC.

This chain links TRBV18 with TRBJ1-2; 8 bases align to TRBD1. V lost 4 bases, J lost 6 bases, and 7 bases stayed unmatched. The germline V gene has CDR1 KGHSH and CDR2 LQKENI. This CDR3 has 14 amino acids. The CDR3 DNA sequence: TGTGCCAGCTCACAGGCAGGGGGCGCGGATGGCTACACCTTC. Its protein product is CASSQAGGADGYTF.

The CDR3 sequence is CASSLPGTEAFF. Here the CDR3 DNA reads TGTGCCAGCAGCCTACCGGGGACTGAAGCTTTCTTT. V gene TRBV5-5 combines with J gene TRBJ1-1; no reliable D call. Trimming pared 4 bases from V and 5 bases from J, leaving 9 bases between. The CDR3 spans 12 residues. Germline CDR1 SGHKS, CDR2 YYEKEE (reference sequence). The full variable domain, its missing parts supplied by reference TRBV5-5 and TRBJ1-1, is DAGVTQSPTHLIKTRGQQVTLRCSPISGHKSVSWYQQVLGQGPQFIFQYYEKEERGRGNFPDRFSARQFPNYSSELNVNALLLGDSALYLCASSLPGTEAFFGQGTRLTVV.

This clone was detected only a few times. The DNA of the CDR3 is TGCGCCAGCAGCGTAGGGGGCGCGACTTCCACAGATACGCAGTATTTT. As protein: CASSVGGATSTDTQYF. The rearrangement joins TRBV5-1 to TRBJ2-3, with 7 bases that match TRBD1. The germline CDR1 and CDR2 sequences are SGHRS and YFSETQ. The J segment lost 2 bases and the V segment lost 4 bases, leaving 10 bases of the junction unmatched. CDR3 size: 16 residues. The variable domain in full, with the rest retrieved from reference TRBV5-1 and TRBJ2-3, is KAGVTQTPRYLIKTRGQQVTLSCSPISGHRSVSWYQQTPGQGLQFLFEYFSETQRNKGNFPGRFSGRQFSNSRSEMNVSTLELGDSALYLCASSVGGATSTDTQYFGPGTRLTVL.

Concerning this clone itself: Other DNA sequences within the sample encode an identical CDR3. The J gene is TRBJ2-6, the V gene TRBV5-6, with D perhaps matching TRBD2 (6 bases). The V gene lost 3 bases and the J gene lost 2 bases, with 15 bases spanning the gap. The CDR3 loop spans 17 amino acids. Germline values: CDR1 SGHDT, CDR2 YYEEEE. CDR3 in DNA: TGTGCCAGCAGCTCTGGGGGGTGGGGCCCTGGGGCCAACGTCCTGACTTTC. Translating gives CASSSGGWGPGANVLTF.

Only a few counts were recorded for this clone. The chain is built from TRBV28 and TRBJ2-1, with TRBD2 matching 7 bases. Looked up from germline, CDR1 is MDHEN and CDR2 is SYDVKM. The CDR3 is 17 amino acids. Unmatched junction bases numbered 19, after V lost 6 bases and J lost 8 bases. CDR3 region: CASRNGLGNRFFDEQFF. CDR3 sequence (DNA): TGTGCCAGCAGAAATGGACTAGGCAACCGATTTTTCGATGAGCAGTTCTTC.

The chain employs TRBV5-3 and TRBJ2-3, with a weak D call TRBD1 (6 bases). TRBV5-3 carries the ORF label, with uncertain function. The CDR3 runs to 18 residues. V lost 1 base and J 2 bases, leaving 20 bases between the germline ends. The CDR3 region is CARSLFIGQPISTDTQYF. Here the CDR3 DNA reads TGTGCCAGAAGCTTGTTCATCGGACAGCCCATTTCCACAGATACGCAGTATTTT.